This T cell receptor beta chain was retrieved from a study of technical replicates of blood from several donors. With 2 bases removed from V and 0 bases from J, the gap between germline ends came to 6 bases. Looked up from germline, CDR1 is SGHDT and CDR2 is YYEEEE. The CDR3 spans 13 residues. TCRdb's copy holds only in-frame clones and misses some; the assay was immunoSEQ multiplex PCR. Of fewer than 80,000 clones listed, roughly nine tenths are singletons. The receptor's source is a human donor in good health. Some clones in this sample may be carry-over from other donors' samples. The rearrangement uses TRBV5-6 and TRBJ2-7; D might be TRBD2 (5 bases). The sample taken for sequencing was PBMCs. DNA of the CDR3: TGTGCCAGCAGCTTAGGGAGCTCCTACGAGCAGTACTTC. It encodes CASSLGSSYEQYF.